This TCR beta chain was found in a study of identical twins. CDR3 length: 15 amino acids. The germline V and J ends were trimmed by 4 bases and 4 bases, with 16 bases remaining between them. The cDNA had a unique molecular identifier and a template-switch universal primer site. TCRdb fed the 5' RACE reads into MiXCR, producing one record per CDR3 protein. The top ten hold 0.4% to 0.6% of the sample, which has about 530,000 distinct CDR3 sequences, around 24% seen once. General study results and limits: It was out-of-frame TCR alpha sharing in monozygotic twins that models underestimated. Invariant MAIT and iNKT cells may have partly biased zero-insertion analyses.

This clonotype was seen a few times. Its cognate antigen is unknown. These records were also assigned to another study, of yellow fever vaccine responses in identical twins.

Sequenced sample: CD4+ T cells sorted from blood. The chain couples TRBV12-3 or TRBV12-4 to TRBJ2-5, with D tentatively TRBD1 or TRBD2 (6 bases each). This receptor was obtained from a woman aged 18-30 years in good health. This CDR3 reads CASSWIGGGRETQYF. The CDR3, as DNA: TGTGCCAGCAGTTGGATCGGGGGCGGTCGAGAGACCCAGTACTTC.